The T cell receptor beta chain under discussion was sequenced for a study of cytomegalovirus exposure and HLA in healthy donors. Concerning this clone itself: Its specificity is unknown.

Study conclusions and caveats: It was about 180 TCR beta chains that were listed as cytomegalovirus-associated. Testing in vitro showed a few CMV-associated chains specific for CMV antigens. According to a subsequent analysis, TCR clusters from the first cohort were inclined to appear together in the 100 to 150 validation repertoires.

A 120-subject validation cohort, separate from the approximately 670-subject first cohort, supplied the donors. This CDR3 is 14 amino acids long. The V gene lost 4 bases and the J gene lost 1 base, with 10 bases spanning the gap. The germline gives CDR1 MGHRA, CDR2 YSYEKL. Using immunoSEQ multiplex PCR, the repertoire was profiled, and TCRdb retains in-frame clones only, with some absent. This sample yields around 100,000 clones, of which about 95% are seen a single time; 0.8% to 0.9% belongs to the top ten. This TCR was sampled from a woman aged 18-29 years in good health and CMV-seronegative. Sequenced sample: PBMCs. The chain employs TRBV4-1 and TRBJ1-1, with D possibly being TRBD1 (5 bases). CDR3 nucleotides: TGCGCCAGCAGCCTATCCGGGGGGAACACTGAAGCTTTCTTT. Translating it yields CASSLSGGNTEAFF.